There are many counts of the clone carrying this T cell receptor (beta chain). Its antigen is as yet unknown. TCRdb itself ran the reads through MiXCR, one entry per CDR3 protein. There are about 130,000 distinct CDR3 sequences in the sample; 8% to 9% occur only once, and around 10% lies in the top ten. The data were obtained in a study of T cell repertoires in cytomegalovirus infection. Study details: Evidence of both CMV infection and a matching HLA type came from public TCR beta signatures. General observations from the study: Of the TCR beta families, the public ones yielded a cumulative frequency that identified carriers of CMV plus the relevant HLA. Clonotypes of TCR beta that were HLA-C-restricted and CMV-specific dominated the ex vivo response.

The V and J ends lost 3 bases and 7 bases respectively, with 9 bases between them. The CDR3 totals 13 residues. The chain has TRBV12-3 or TRBV12-4 and TRBJ2-2; possibly TRBD1 for D (5 bases). This TCR derives from a human donor in good health (CMV status not recorded). Some clones in this sample may be carry-over from other donors' samples. Source material: PBMCs. The CDR3 DNA reads as TGTGCCAGCAGTTTTACGCAGGGCGGGGAGCTGTTTTTT. It is translated as CASSFTQGGELFF.